The present entry profiles one T cell receptor beta chain with its context. Original methodology: The assay estimated nucleated cells by amplifying reference gene primers. The repertoire was sequenced with immunoSEQ multiplex PCR; TCRdb's copy has only in-frame clones and lacks some. Clone size and the V and J calls come from that table; the DNA yielded D and trimming. Of about 120,000 clones listed, more than 80% are singletons. CDR1 SGHAT and CDR2 FQDESV come from the germline V gene (reference sequence). This CDR3 is built from 14 residues. V was clipped by 5 bases and J by 4 bases, with 12 bases between them. This record belongs to a study of blood T cell repertoires in COVID-19. Study summary: The United States, Italy and Spain were the sources of the acute and convalescent COVID-19 samples. T cells, B-cell-depleted T cells, or PBMCs supplied cDNA or gDNA.

The sequencing sample was made of peripheral blood. The chain carries TRBV11-1 and TRBJ2-1, with D possibly being TRBD1 (6 bases). The TCR sequence derives from a woman aged 45-65 years with acute or convalescent COVID-19. The CDR3 bases are TGTGCCAGCAGCCAACAGGGACCGTACAATGAGCAGTTCTTC. Protein product: CASSQQGPYNEQFF.